This TCR beta chain was recovered during a study of control samples from healthy donors and cancer patients. The protocol was immunoSEQ multiplex PCR, while the TCRdb copy is restricted to in-frame clones and leaves out a portion. The sample lists around 74,000 clones, roughly 92% occurring once. Germline CDR1 SGDLS, CDR2 YYNGEE. The CDR3 loop spans 13 amino acids. V lost 4 bases and J 8 bases, leaving 15 bases between the germline ends. The sequenced sample consisted of blood. The rearrangement joins TRBV9 to TRBJ1-1; the D is unclear. This TCR was recovered from a woman aged 60-75 years in good health. This CDR3 reads CASSQRPDGEAFF. In DNA form, the CDR3 reads TGTGCCAGCAGCCAGCGACCGGACGGAGAAGCTTTCTTT.